This TCR beta chain was identified during a study of shared clonotypes between healthy human individuals. Points from the study as a whole: Rarefaction analysis demonstrated incomplete sorted-subset sequencing notwithstanding large depth.

The protocol was immunoSEQ multiplex PCR, while the TCRdb copy is restricted to in-frame clones and leaves out a portion. The table has more than 2,000,000 clones, roughly 92% seen once. There are a few counts of this clone. Its antigen is as yet unknown. CDR3 length equals 11 residues. Trimming cost V 4 bases and J 7 bases, with 7 bases left between them. The germline V gene encodes CDR1 SNHLY and CDR2 FYNNEI. Sequenced: naive CD4+ T cells sorted from blood. Subset denoted: CD45RA+ positively selected. The chain joins TRBV2 to TRBJ1-1, with D unclear. This TCR came from a man aged 18 to 30 in good health. The CDR3, as DNA: TGTGCCAGCAGTGTGATTATTGAAGCTTTCTTT. Its protein product is CASSVIIEAFF.